These 11 T cell receptor beta chains were all obtained from the same sample, sequenced in a study of blood T cell repertoires in COVID-19. This table comes from immunoSEQ multiplex PCR, and its TCRdb copy is limited to in-frame clones, with some not included. The sample carries approximately 72,000 clones, 86% recorded once. The sequenced material came from peripheral blood. All receptors derive from a woman aged 60 to 75 with acute or convalescent COVID-19.

This rearrangement joins TRBV5-5 to TRBJ2-5, with D possibly being TRBD2 (6 bases). From germline, CDR1 is SGHKS and CDR2 YYEKEE (reference sequence). Trimming took off 7 bases at V and 1 base at J, with 17 bases between the two ends. The CDR3 runs to 15 residues. CDR3 sequence: CASYRSRGTQETQYF. CDR3 nucleotide sequence: TGTGCCAGCTATAGATCCCGGGGGACCCAAGAGACCCAGTACTTC.

The V and J genes are TRBV25-1 and TRBJ2-3; 9 bases match TRBD1. Germline V lookup: CDR1 MGHDK, CDR2 SYGVNS. CDR3 length equals 16 residues. V shed 7 bases, J shed 2 bases, and the junction held 10 bases outside the gene matches. The DNA of the CDR3 is TGTGCCAGCAAGGGACAGGGAGTAATTGACACAGATACGCAGTATTTT. This codes for CASKGQGVIDTDTQYF.

This rearrangement joins TRBV5-4 to TRBJ2-3; TRBD1 aligns across 9 bases. Germline V gene lookup returns CDR1 SGHNT and CDR2 YYREEE (reference sequence). V shed 3 bases and J 1 base; nucleotides not matched to a gene: 6. This CDR3 is built from 16 residues. CDR3 sequence reads: CASSWGQGEGTDTQYF. CDR3 bases: TGTGCCAGCAGCTGGGGACAGGGAGAGGGCACAGATACGCAGTATTTT.

The chain uses TRBV28 and TRBJ2-5; 7 bases match TRBD1. Germline loops: CDR1 MDHEN, CDR2 SYDVKM. V shed 6 bases, J shed 6 bases, and the junction held 16 bases outside the gene matches. This CDR3 region has 16 residues. The CDR3 reads CASSPLGQSKGKTQYF. CDR3 bases: TGTGCCAGCAGCCCTTTGGGACAGTCGAAAGGAAAGACCCAGTACTTC.

The chain links TRBV7-2 to TRBJ2-4; 7 bases are a match to TRBD2. The CDR3 covers 14 residues. Germline assignment: CDR1 SGHTA and CDR2 FQGNSA. V gave up 4 bases and J gave up 8 bases; unmatched junction bases: 8. CDR3 in amino acids: CASSSGVSGDIQYF. The CDR3 nucleotides are TGTGCCAGCAGCTCCGGCGTGAGCGGGGACATTCAGTACTTC.

The rearrangement uses TRBV6-5 and TRBJ2-5; D may be TRBD1 (6 bases). The CDR3 covers 15 residues. Germline V gives CDR1 MNHEY, CDR2 SVGAGI. Trimming took 8 bases from V and 5 from J, leaving 21 bases between them. This chain's CDR3 is CASLRSTGSLETQYF. The CDR3 DNA reads as TGTGCCAGCCTCCGATCTACAGGGTCACTTGAGACCCAGTACTTC.

This clone has only a few counts. J is TRBJ2-7 and V is TRBV5-1, with TRBD1 identical over 9 bases. V trimming: 4 bases; J trimming: 1 base; junction bases outside the gene matches: 6. The V gene's germline CDR1 is SGHRS and CDR2 YFSETQ. The CDR3 is made up of 15 amino acids. CDR3 nucleotides: TGCGCCAGCAGCCTGGGACAGGGAGGATCCTACGAGCAGTACTTC. Encoded protein: CASSLGQGGSYEQYF.

This sequence joins TRBV6-5 and TRBJ1-1, with a possible D match to TRBD1 (5 bases). The CDR3 is 15 residues long. The V end was cut by 6 bases, the J end by 0 bases, with 14 bases between. Germline lookup yields CDR1 MNHEY and CDR2 SVGAGI. CDR3 amino acids: CASRRDGTVNTEAFF. The CDR3 nucleotides read TGTGCCAGCAGGAGGGACGGGACTGTGAACACTGAAGCTTTCTTT.

The rearrangement joins TRBV10-3 to TRBJ2-1; 7 bases fit TRBD2. V gave up 4 bases and J gave up 4 bases; unmatched junction bases: 10. Germline loops: CDR1 ENHRY, CDR2 SYGVKD. The CDR3 is 16 amino acids. Here the CDR3 reads CAISVLDRGVYNEQFF. In nucleotides, the CDR3 is TGTGCCATCAGTGTGTTGGACCGGGGGGTTTACAATGAGCAGTTCTTC.

The chain links TRBV7-6 to TRBJ1-3, with 7 bases fitting TRBD1. The CDR3 is made up of 16 amino acids. The germline V gene encodes CDR1 SGHVS and CDR2 FNYEAQ. V trimming: 9 bases; J trimming: 0 bases; junction bases outside the gene matches: 11. CDR3 protein: CASRDRVGPSGNTIYF. The CDR3 DNA is TGTGCCAGTAGAGACAGGGTAGGGCCCTCTGGAAACACCATATATTTT.

Here the CDR3 reads CASSHGEGTEAFF. CDR3 nucleotides: TGTGCCAGCAGCCATGGGGAGGGCACTGAAGCTTTCTTT. This chain uses TRBV7-9 with TRBJ1-1; D not certain. Germline-derived CDR1 and CDR2 are SEHNR and FQNEAQ (reference sequence). The CDR3 is 13 residues long. The V and J ends lost 5 bases and 4 bases respectively, with 11 bases between them.